This T cell receptor beta chain was captured in a study of T cells after somatic rescue of genetic block. CDR1 is SNHLY, CDR2 FYNNEI, per germline. The CDR3 loop spans 19 amino acids. Trimming removed 7 bases from V and 5 bases from J; junction bases left unmatched: 19. Assay used: immunoSEQ multiplex PCR; TCRdb lists only in-frame clones, some missing. The sample has some 10,000 clones; around four fifths are singletons. This TCR was sampled from a boy between 10 and 17 years old. The rearrangement links TRBV2 to TRBJ2-7; 14 bases line up with TRBD2. The sequenced sample was peripheral blood mononuclear cells (PBMCs). Here the CDR3 reads CASKVFWGLAGDPGDEQYF. The CDR3 nucleotides read TGTGCCAGCAAGGTTTTTTGGGGACTAGCGGGAGACCCGGGGGACGAGCAGTACTTC.